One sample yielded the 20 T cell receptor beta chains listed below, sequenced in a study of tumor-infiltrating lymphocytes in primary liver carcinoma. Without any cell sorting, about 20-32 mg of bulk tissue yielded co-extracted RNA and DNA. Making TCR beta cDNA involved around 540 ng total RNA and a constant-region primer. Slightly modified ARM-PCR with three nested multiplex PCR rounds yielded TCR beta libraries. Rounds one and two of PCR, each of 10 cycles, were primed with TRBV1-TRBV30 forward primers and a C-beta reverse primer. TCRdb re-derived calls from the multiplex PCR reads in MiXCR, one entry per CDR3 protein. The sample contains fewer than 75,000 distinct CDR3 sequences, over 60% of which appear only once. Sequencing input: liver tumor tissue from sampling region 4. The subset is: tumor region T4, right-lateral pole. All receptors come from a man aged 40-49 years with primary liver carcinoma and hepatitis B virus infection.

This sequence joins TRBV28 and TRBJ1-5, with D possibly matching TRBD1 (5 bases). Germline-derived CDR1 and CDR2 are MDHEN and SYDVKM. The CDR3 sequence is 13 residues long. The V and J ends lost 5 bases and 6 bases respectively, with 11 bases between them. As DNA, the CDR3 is TGTGCCAGCAGTCCGGGGGAGTTTCAGCCCCAGCATTTT. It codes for CASSPGEFQPQHF.

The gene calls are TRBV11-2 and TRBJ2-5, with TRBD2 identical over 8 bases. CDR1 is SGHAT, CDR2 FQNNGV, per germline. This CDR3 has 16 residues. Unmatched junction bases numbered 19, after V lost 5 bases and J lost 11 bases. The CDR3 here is CASSQTPGGGKGTQYF. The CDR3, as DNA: TGTGCCAGCAGCCAAACACCTGGCGGGGGGAAAGGAACTCAGTACTTC.

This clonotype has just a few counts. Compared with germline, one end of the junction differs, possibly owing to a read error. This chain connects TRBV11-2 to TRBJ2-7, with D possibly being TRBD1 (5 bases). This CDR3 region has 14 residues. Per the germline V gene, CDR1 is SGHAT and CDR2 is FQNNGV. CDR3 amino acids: CAGSSNRNSYEQYF. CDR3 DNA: TGTGCCGGCAGCTCTAACAGGAACTCCTATGAGCAGTACTTC.

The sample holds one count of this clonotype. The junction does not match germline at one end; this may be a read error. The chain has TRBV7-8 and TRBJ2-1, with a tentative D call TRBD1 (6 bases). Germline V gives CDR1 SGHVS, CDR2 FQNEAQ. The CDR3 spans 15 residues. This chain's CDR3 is CASSASTGSYIERLF. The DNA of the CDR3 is TGTGCCAGCAGCGCTTCGACAGGCTCCTACATTGAGCGGCTCTTC. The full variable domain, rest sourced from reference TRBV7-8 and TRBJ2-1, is GAGVSQSPRYKVAKRGQDVALRCDPISGHVSLFWYQQALGQGPEFLTYFQNEAQLDKSGLPSDRFFAERPEGSVSTLKIQRTQQEDSAVYLCASSASTGSYIERLFGPGTRLTVL.

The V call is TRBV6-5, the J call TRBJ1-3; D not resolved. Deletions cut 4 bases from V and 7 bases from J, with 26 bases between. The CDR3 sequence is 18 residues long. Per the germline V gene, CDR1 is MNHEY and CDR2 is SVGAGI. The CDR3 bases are TGTGCCAGCAGTTCTCTAACCGCTATGGGTCTCGGAGGGAACACCATATATTTT. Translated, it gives CASSSLTAMGLGGNTIYF.

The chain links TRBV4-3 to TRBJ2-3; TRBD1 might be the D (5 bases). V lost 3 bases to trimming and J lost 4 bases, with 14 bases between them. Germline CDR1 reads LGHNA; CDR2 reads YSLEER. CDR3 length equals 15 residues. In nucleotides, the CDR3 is TGCGCCAGCAGCCAGGTTCAGGGCTGGGCAGATACGCAGTATTTT. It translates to CASSQVQGWADTQYF.

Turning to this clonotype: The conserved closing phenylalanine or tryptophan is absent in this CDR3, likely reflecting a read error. CDR3 amino acids: CASNQDKGSGYEQYL. For the CDR3, the DNA is TGTGCCAGCAACCAAGATAAGGGGAGCGGCTACGAGCAGTACCTC. This chain links TRBV4-2 with TRBJ2-7; either TRBD1 or TRBD2 may supply D (5 bases each). Looked up from germline, CDR1 is LGHNA and CDR2 is YNFKEQ. The CDR3 runs to 15 residues.

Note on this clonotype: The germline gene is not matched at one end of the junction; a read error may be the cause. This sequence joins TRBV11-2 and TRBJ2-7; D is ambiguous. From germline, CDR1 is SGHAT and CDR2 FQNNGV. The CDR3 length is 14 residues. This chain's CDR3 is CANSFDGVSYEQYF. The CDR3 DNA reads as TGTGCCAACAGCTTTGACGGAGTTTCCTACGAGCAGTACTTC. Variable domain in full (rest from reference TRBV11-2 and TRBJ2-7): EAGVAQSPRYKIIEKRQSVAFWCNPISGHATLYWYQQILGQGPKLLIQFQNNGVVDDSQLPKDRFSAERLKGVDSTLKIQPAKLEDSAVYLCANSFDGVSYEQYFGPGTRLTVT.

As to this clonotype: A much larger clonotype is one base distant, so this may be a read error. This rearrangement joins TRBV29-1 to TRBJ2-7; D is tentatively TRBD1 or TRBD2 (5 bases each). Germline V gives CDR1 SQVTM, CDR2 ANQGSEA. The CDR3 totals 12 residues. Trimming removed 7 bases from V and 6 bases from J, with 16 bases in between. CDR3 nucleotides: TGCAGCGCCGGGGACCCTATAGGCGAGCAGTACTTC. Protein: CSAGDPIGEQYF.

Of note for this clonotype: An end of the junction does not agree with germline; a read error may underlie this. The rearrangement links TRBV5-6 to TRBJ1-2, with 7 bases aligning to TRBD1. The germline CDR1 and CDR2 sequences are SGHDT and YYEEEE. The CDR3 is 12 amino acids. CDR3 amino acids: CVSSPTGQGYTF. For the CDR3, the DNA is TGTGTCAGCAGCCCGACAGGGCAAGGCTACACCTTC.

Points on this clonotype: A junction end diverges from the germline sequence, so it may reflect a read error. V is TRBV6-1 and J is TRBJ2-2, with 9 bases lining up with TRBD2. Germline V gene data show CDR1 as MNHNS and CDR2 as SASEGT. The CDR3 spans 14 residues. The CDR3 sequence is CASGGLAVTGELLF. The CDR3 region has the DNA TGTGCCAGCGGGGGACTAGCAGTGACCGGGGAGCTGCTTTTT.

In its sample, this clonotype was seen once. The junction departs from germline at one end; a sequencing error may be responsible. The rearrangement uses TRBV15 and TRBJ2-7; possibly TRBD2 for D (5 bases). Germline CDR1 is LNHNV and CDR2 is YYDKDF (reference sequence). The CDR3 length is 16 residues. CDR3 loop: CATSREPEVGDGEEYF. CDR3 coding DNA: TGTGCCACCAGCAGAGAACCGGAGGTTGGGGATGGCGAGGAGTACTTC.

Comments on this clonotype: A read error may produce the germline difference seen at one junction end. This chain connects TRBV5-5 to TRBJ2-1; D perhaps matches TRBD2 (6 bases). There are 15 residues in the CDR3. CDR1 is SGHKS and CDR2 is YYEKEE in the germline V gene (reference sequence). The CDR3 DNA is TGTGCCAGCGGCTTGGAGGGGCCCGCATACAATGAGCGGTTCTTC. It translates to CASGLEGPAYNERFF.

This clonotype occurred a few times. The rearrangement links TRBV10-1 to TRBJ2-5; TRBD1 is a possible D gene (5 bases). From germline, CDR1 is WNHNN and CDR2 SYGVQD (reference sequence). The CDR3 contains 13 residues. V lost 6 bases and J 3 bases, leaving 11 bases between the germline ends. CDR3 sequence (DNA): TGCGCCAGCAGCCAAGACAGAAAAGAGACCCAGTACTTC. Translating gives CASSQDRKETQYF.

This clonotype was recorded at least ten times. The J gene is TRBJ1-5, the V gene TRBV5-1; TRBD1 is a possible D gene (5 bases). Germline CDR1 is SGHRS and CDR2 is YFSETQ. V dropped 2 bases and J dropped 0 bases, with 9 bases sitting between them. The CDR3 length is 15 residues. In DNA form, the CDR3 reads TGCGCCAGCAGCTTAGGGGACGGTAGCAATCAGCCCCAGCATTTT. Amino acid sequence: CASSLGDGSNQPQHF.

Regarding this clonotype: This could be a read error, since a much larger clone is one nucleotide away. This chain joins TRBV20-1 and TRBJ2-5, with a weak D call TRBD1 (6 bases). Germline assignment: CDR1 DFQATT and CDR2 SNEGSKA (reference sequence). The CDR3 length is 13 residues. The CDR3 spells CSASARGQETQHF. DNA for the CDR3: TGCAGTGCTAGTGCCAGGGGCCAAGAGACCCAGCACTTC.

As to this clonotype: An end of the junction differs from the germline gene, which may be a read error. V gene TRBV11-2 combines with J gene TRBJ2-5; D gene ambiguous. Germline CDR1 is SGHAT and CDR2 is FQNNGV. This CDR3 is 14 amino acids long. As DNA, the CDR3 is TGTGTCAGCAGCTCGACTGGGATATTATCGTCCCAGTACTTC. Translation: CVSSSTGILSSQYF.

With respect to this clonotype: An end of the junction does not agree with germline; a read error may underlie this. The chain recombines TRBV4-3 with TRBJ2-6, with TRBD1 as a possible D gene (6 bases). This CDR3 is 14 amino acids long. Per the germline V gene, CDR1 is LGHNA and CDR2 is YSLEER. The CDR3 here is CASNQGFGANVQTF. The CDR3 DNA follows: TGCGCCAGCAACCAGGGGTTCGGGGCCAACGTCCAGACTTTC.

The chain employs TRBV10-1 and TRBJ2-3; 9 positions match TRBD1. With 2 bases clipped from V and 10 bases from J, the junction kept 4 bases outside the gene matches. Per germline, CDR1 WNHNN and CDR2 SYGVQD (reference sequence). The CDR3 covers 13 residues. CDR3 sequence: CASSEPRDRAQYF. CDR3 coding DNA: TGCGCCAGCAGTGAGCCCCGGGACAGGGCGCAGTATTTT.

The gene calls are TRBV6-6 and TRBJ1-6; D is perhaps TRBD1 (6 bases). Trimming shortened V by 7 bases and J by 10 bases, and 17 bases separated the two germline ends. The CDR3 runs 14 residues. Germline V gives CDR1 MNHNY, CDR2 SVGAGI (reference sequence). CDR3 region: CASTHTGRRSPLHF. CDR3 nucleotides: TGTGCCAGCACCCACACAGGGAGAAGATCACCCCTCCACTTT.